What follows are 2 T cell receptor beta chains derived from one specimen sequenced in a study of blood T cell repertoires in COVID-19. Profiling relied on immunoSEQ multiplex PCR, and the TCRdb table lists in-frame clones only, not all of them. The table has some 200,000 clones, about nine tenths seen once. Material for sequencing was PBMCs or T cells enriched from blood (not recorded which). All receptors come from a woman between 50 and 59 years old in a cohort exposed to, infected with or recovered from COVID-19 (not recorded which).

The rearrangement joins TRBV6-6 to TRBJ1-5; 9 positions agree with TRBD1. Unmatched junction bases numbered 8, after V lost 5 bases and J lost 0 bases. This CDR3 contains 17 residues. Germline V gene sequence: CDR1 MNHNY, CDR2 SVGAGI (reference sequence). The CDR3 region has the DNA TGTGCCAGCAGTCCGACAGGGGGGGGTCGTAGCAATCAGCCCCAGCATTTT. Protein sequence: CASSPTGGGRSNQPQHF.

The chain couples TRBV6-5 to TRBJ2-3; D perhaps matches TRBD1 (6 bases). Trimming stripped 5 bases from V and 3 bases from J, with 9 bases between. The CDR3 totals 13 residues. Germline CDR1 MNHEY, CDR2 SVGAGI. As DNA, the CDR3 is TGTGCCAGCAGTAATACAGGGACAGATACGCAGTATTTT. It encodes CASSNTGTDTQYF.